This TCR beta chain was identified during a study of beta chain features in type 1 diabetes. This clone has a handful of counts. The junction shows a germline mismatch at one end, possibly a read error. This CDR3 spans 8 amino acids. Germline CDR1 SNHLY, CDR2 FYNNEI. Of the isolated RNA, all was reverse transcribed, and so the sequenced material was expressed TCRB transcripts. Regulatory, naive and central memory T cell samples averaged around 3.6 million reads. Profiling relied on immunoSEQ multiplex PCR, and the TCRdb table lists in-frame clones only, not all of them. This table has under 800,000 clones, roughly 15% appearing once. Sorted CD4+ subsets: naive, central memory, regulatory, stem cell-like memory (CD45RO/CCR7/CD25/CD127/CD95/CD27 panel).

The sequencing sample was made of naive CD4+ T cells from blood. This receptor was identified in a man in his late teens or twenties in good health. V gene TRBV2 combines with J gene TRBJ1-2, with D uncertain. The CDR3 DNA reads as TGTGCCAGCAGTGTTTTCCTCTTC. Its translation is CASSVFLF.